The present TCR beta chain was sequenced within a study of cytomegalovirus exposure and HLA in healthy donors. Findings and caveats of the study: Sequencing likely caused a cluster of highly shared sequence variants. Clonal expansion, a later analysis showed, was greater in HLA-associated TCR beta chains than in equally common others. The authors excluded some V segments, including TRBV6-2 and TRBV6-3, as indistinguishable.

The V gene lost 3 bases and the J gene lost 6 bases, with 12 bases spanning the gap. CDR3 length: 13 residues. Germline assignment: CDR1 SGHTA and CDR2 FQGNSA. In the case of this clone: Its cognate antigen is unknown.

60 Vbeta and 13 Jbeta primers were used in PCR. Sequencing was performed with immunoSEQ multiplex PCR; in TCRdb, only in-frame clones are kept and a portion is missing. Of 100,000 to 120,000 clones in the sample, around four fifths were seen once. Sequences were obtained from PBMCs. The J gene is TRBJ2-7, the V gene TRBV7-2; maybe TRBD2 (5 bases). The clonotype originates from a man aged 25-40 years in good health and CMV-seropositive. The CDR3 sequence is CASSLLAWGEQYF. The CDR3 DNA is TGTGCCAGCAGCTTGTTAGCGTGGGGCGAGCAGTACTTC.